This T cell receptor (beta chain) originates from a study of preoperative IRX-2 immunotherapy in early breast cancer. Described treatment: preoperative locoregional IRX-2 cytokine immunotherapy. Preoperative locoregional IRX-2 cytokine immunotherapy was tested in the phase Ib source study. V gave up 1 base and J gave up 7 bases; unmatched junction bases: 6. The CDR3 runs 15 residues. The germline V gene encodes CDR1 SGHDN and CDR2 FVKESK. Clones were read by immunoSEQ multiplex PCR, and TCRdb kept only the in-frame ones, dropping some. The sample holds roughly 29,000 clones; 90% are singletons and the top ten take just over 9.5%.

This specimen was taken from a patient treated with IRX-2 immunotherapy. This clonotype was obtained from a human donor with breast cancer. The chain recombines TRBV14 with TRBJ2-1; 8 nucleotides line up with TRBD2. CDR3 DNA: TGTGCCAGCAGCCAAGCTGGCGGGGGGCCTAATGAGCAGTTCTTC. Translation gives CASSQAGGGPNEQFF. The full variable domain, with the rest looked up from reference TRBV14 and TRBJ2-1, is EAGVTQFPSHSVIEKGQTVTLRCDPISGHDNLYWYRRVMGKEIKFLLHFVKESKQDESGMPNNRFLAERTGGTYSTLKVQPAELEDSGVYFCASSQAGGGPNEQFFGPGTRLTVL.